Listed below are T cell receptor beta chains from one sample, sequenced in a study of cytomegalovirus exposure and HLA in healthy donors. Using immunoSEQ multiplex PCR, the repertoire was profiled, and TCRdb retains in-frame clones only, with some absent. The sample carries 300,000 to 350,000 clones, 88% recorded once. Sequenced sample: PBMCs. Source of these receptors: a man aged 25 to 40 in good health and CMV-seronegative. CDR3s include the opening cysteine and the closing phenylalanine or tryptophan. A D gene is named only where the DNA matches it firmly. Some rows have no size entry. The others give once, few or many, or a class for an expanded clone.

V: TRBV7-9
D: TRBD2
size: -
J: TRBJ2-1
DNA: TGTGCCAGCAGATCCCCGGGGGGGGAGCAGTTCTTC
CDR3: CASRSPGGEQFF

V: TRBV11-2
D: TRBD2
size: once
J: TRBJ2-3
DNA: TGTGCCAGCAGCTTAGTGGGACTAGCGGGGGGTACGCAGTATTTT
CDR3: CASSLVGLAGGTQYF

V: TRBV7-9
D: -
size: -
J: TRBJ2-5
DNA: TGTGCCAGCTTAGGGGGAGAGACCCAGTACTTC
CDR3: CASLGGETQYF

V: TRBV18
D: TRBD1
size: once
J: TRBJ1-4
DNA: TGTGCCAGCTCCTTCGGGACAGCCTTTGCAACTAATGAAAAACTGTTTTTT
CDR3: CASSFGTAFATNEKLFF

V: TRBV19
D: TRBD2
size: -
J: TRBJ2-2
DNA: TGTGCCAGTACCACCCAGGGAGGGAGCACCGGGGAGCTGTTTTTT
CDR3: CASTTQGGSTGELFF

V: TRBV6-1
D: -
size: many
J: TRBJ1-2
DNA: TGTGCCAGCAGTGATGTAAGTTCAGGGAAGTATGGCTACACCTTC
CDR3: CASSDVSSGKYGYTF

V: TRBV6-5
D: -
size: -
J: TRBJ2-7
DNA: TGTGCCAGCAGTTTCCCGGGAATACCCTACGAGCAGTACTTC
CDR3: CASSFPGIPYEQYF

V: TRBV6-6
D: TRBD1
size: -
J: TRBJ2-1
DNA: TGTGCCAGCAGTTACCAGGGGACAGGGCAAGAGCAGTTCTTC
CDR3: CASSYQGTGQEQFF

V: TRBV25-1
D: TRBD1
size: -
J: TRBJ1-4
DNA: TGTGCCAGCAGTACCCGGGACAGGGTGACAACTAATGAAAAACTGTTTTTT
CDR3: CASSTRDRVTTNEKLFF

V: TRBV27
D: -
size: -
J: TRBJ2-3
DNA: TGTGCCAGCAGTCAACAGGGACACCCGAATCGAAATTTT
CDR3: CASSQQGHPNRNF

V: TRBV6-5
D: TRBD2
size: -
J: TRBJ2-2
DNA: TGTGCCAGCAGTTACCGGCGGGGGGGACCCGGGGAGCTGTTTTTT
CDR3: CASSYRRGGPGELFF

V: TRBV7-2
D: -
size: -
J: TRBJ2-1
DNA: TGTGCCAGCAGCCACACTAGCAATGAGCAGTTCTTC
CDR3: CASSHTSNEQFF

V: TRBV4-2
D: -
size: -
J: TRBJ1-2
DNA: TGTGCCAGCAGCCAGACGACATCTAACTATGGCTACACCTTC
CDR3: CASSQTTSNYGYTF

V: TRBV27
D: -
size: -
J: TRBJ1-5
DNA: TGTGCCAGCAGTCAGGGGCTCAACTATCAGCCCCAGCATTTT
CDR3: CASSQGLNYQPQHF

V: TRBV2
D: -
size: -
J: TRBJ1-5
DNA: TGTGCCAGCAGTGGGTCAGTGATCAGCAATCAGCCCCAGCATTTT
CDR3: CASSGSVISNQPQHF

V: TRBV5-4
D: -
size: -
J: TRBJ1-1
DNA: TGTGCCAGCAGCTTAAGGGGCACCATGAACACTGAAGCTTTCTTT
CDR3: CASSLRGTMNTEAFF

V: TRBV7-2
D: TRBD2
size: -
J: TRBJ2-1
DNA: TGTGCCAGCAGCCCTAGCGGGGGGGGCTACAATGAGCAGTTCTTC
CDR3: CASSPSGGGYNEQFF

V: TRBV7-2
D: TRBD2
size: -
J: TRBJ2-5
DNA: TGTGCCAGCAGCTTAGGGGGAGCGGGGGGATACCAAGAGACCCAGTACTTC
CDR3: CASSLGGAGGYQETQYF

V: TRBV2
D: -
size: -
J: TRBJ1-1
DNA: TGTGCAGGCGGGACGCTTCTTTACACTGAAGCTTTCTTT
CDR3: CAGGTLLYTEAFF

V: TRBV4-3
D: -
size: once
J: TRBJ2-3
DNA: TGCGCCAGCAGCCAAGATCTGGCAGGGGTCCCAGATACGCAGTATTTT
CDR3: CASSQDLAGVPDTQYF

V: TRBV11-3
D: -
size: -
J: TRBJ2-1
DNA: TGTGCCAGCAGTCCCGAGGCCGGAGGTGAGCAGTTCTTC
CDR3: CASSPEAGGEQFF

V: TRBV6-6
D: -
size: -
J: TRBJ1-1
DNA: TGTGCCAGCGGTAGCGAATGGAACACTGAAGCTTTCTTT
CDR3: CASGSEWNTEAFF

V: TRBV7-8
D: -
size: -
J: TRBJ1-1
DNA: TGTGCCAGCAGCTTAGTTCAGGGTATGAACACTGAAGCTTTCTTT
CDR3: CASSLVQGMNTEAFF

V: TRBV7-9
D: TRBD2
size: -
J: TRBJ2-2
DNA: TGTGCCAGCAGCGCCGGACTAGCGGGGGCCCTGCTGGGCGGGGAGCTGTTTTTT
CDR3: CASSAGLAGALLGGELFF

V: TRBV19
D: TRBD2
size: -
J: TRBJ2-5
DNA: TGTGCCAGTAGTATCGGGACTAGCGCAGGGTTAGGGTCCCAGTACTTC
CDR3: CASSIGTSAGLGSQYF

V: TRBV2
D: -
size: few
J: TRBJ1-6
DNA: TGTGCCAGCAGTAGGGGCCAGAATTCACCCCTCCACTTT
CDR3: CASSRGQNSPLHF

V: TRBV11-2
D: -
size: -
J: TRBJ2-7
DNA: TGTGCCAGCAGCTTAGCGAGCATCTACGAGCAGTACTTC
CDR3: CASSLASIYEQYF

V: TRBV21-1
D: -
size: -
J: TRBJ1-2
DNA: TGTGCAGATAAGCAGGTGGCAGGGAATAATGTGGCTGATGGCTACACCTTC
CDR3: CADKQVAGNNVADGYTF

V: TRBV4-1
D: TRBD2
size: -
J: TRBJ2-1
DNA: TGCGCCAGCAGCCAAGAGGCCGGGGGGGCGCCAGGCAATGAGCAGTTCTTC
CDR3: CASSQEAGGAPGNEQFF

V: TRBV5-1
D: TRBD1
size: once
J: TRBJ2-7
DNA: TGCGCCAGCAGCTTACTAGGGCCGGGACAGGGTTCCTACGAGCAGTACTTC
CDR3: CASSLLGPGQGSYEQYF

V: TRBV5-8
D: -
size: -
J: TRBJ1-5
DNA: TGTGCCAGCAGCTTGGGATGGCAGGCTACCAATCAGCCCCAGCATTTT
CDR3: CASSLGWQATNQPQHF

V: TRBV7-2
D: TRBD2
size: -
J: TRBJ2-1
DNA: TGTGCCAGCAGCTTGCTAGCGGGGGGATACAAAAGCTCCTACAATGAGCAGTTCTTC
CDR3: CASSLLAGGYKSSYNEQFF

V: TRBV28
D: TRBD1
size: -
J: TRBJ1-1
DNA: TGTACCAGCAGTGGGGACAGGGTAAAAGCTGGGGTGAACACTGAAGCTTTCTTT
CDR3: CTSSGDRVKAGVNTEAFF

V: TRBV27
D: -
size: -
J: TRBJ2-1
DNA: TGTGCCAGCAGTTTAATAAACAGGGTTTCCTACAATGAGCAGTTCTTC
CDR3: CASSLINRVSYNEQFF

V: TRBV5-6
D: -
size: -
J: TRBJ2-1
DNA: TGTGCCAGCAGCTTGGAGGCGAGCGGAATATACAATGAGCAGTTCTTC
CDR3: CASSLEASGIYNEQFF

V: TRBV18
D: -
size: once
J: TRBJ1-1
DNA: TGTGCCAGCTCTCAAGGACAGTCGGCCACTGAAGCTTTCTTT
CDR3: CASSQGQSATEAFF

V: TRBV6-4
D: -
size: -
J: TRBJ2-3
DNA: TGTGCCAGCAGTGAATTTGGGCAGAACACAGATACGCAGTATTTT
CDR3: CASSEFGQNTDTQYF

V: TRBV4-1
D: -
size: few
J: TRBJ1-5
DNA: TGCGCCAGCAGGGGCGTCTATAGCAATCAGCCCCAGCATTTT
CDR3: CASRGVYSNQPQHF

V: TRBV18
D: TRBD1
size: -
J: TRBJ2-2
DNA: TGTGCCAGCTCACCTTACCCTGGACAGGCCCCGAACACCGGGGAGCTGTTTTTT
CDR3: CASSPYPGQAPNTGELFF

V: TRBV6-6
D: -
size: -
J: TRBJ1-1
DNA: TGTGCCAGCAGTTACCAGGGAAGGGTGAACACTGAAGCTTTCTTT
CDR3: CASSYQGRVNTEAFF

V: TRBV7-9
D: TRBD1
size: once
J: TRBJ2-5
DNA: TGTGCCAGCAGTGCTGGATGGGACAGGGAACGAGAGACCCAGTACTTC
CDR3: CASSAGWDRERETQYF

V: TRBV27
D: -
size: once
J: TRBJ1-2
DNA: TGTGCCAGCAGTTTATCCCCCGGGACCGGGCGGGGGTATGGCTACACCTTC
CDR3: CASSLSPGTGRGYGYTF

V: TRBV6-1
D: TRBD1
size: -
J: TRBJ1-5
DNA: TGTGCCAGCAGTGAATGGACAGGGTCTAATCAGCCCCAGCATTTT
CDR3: CASSEWTGSNQPQHF

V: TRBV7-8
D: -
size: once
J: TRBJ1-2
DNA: TGTGCCAGCAGCGAACCGTGGGGCAAGGGGGGCTACACCTTC
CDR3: CASSEPWGKGGYTF

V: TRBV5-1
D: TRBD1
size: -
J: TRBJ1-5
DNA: TGCGCCAGCAGCTTGGGACAGGGGGCAGCTCAGCCCCAGCATTTT
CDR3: CASSLGQGAAQPQHF

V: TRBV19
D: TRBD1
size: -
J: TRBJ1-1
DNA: TGTGCCAGTAGTTCTACAGGGGACACTGAAGCTTTCTTT
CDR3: CASSSTGDTEAFF

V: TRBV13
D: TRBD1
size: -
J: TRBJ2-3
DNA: TGTGCCAGCTATTCACTAGGGACAGGGCCTAGCACAGATACGCAGTATTTT
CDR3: CASYSLGTGPSTDTQYF

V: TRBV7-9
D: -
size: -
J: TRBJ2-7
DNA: TGTGCCAGCAGCCAAGGACAGCTCTCCTACGAGCAGTACTTC
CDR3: CASSQGQLSYEQYF

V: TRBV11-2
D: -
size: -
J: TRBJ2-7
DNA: TGTGCCAGCACCAGGGGTGACGAGCAGTACTTC
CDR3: CASTRGDEQYF

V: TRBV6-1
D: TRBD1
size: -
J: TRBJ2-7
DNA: TGTGCCAGCAGCGGGGACAGTATATACGAGCAGTACTTC
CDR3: CASSGDSIYEQYF

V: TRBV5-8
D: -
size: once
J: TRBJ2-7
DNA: TGTGCCAGCAGCTTGGTTGAGCCCCAGGGGATGGGAGAGCAGTACTTC
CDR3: CASSLVEPQGMGEQYF

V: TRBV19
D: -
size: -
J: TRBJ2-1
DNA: TGTGCCAGTAGTATAGACCAACGACCTAACCGGGATTACTCCTACAATGAGCAGTTCTTC
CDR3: CASSIDQRPNRDYSYNEQFF

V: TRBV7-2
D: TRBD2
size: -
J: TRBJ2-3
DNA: TGTGCCAGCAGCCCCACTAGCGGGGGGCTTTACGAGGCGCAGTATTTT
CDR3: CASSPTSGGLYEAQYF

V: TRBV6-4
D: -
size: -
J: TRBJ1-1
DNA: TGTGCCAGCAGCCAGGGTTCTGAAGCTTTCTTT
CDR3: CASSQGSEAFF

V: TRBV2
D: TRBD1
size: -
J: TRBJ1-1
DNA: TGTGCCAGCGTTGGGACAGGGTTAACTGAAGCTTTCTTT
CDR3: CASVGTGLTEAFF

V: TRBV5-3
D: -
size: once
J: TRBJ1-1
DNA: TGTGCCAGCCCCGCCCACGGGACATATAACACTGAAGCTTTCTTT
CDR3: CASPAHGTYNTEAFF

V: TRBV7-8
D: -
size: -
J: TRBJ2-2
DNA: TGTGCCAGCACAGAAACAGGGCTCGGGGCCGTAGGAGGAAACGGGGAGCTGTTTTTT
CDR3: CASTETGLGAVGGNGELFF

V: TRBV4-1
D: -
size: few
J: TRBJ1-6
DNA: TGCGCCAGCAGCCAAGATCCCACAGGAGGGTATTCACCCCTCCACTTT
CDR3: CASSQDPTGGYSPLHF

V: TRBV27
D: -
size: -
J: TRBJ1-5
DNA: TGTGCCAGCAGTTTCCGGGGAAACGGGCCGAATCAGCCCCAGCATTTT
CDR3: CASSFRGNGPNQPQHF

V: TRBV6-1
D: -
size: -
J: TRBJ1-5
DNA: TGTGCCAGCAGACCTGGACAGACCCGCAATCAGCCCCAGCATTTT
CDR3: CASRPGQTRNQPQHF